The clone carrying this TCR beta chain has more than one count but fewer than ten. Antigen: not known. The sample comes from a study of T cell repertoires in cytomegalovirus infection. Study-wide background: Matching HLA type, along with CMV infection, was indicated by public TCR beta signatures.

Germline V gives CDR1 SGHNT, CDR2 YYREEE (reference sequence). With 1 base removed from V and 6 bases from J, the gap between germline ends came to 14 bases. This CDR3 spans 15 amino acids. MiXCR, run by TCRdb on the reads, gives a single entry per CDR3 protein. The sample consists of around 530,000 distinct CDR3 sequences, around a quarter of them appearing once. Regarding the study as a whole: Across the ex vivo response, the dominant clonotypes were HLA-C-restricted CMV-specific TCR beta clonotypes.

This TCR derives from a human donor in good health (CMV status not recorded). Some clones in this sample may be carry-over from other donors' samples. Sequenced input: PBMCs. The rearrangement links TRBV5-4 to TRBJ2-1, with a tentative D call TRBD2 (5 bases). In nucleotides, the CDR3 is TGTGCCAGCAGCTTGCCCCTAGCACGGGGCAATGAGCAGTTCTTC. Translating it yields CASSLPLARGNEQFF.